This TCR beta chain was recorded in a study of blood T cell repertoires in COVID-19. Study-level background: PBMCs, B-cell-depleted T cells, or T cells provided the cDNA or gDNA that made up the material.

Cohort placement rested on clinical history that participants reported themselves. Cohort 3 donors were reported recovered after two negative PCRs, clearance, or symptom resolution. Under the authors' procedure: Reference gene primer amplification gave nucleated cell count estimates. Some clones are missing from TCRdb's copy, which holds only in-frame ones; the method was immunoSEQ multiplex PCR. V, J and clone size reflect that table, while D and trimming were determined from the DNA. The table records hundreds of thousands of clones, 80% to 90% of them present only once. In regard to this clone: The sample carries other DNA sequences with the same CDR3.

Sequencing was performed on PBMCs or T cells enriched from blood (not recorded which). This TCR was sampled from a woman aged 18-35 years who had recovered from COVID-19.

CDR3 bases: TGTGCCAGCAGCCAACAGGGTTACTATGGCTACACCTTC. Protein: CASSQQGYYGYTF. This sequence joins TRBV14 and TRBJ1-2, with D possibly matching TRBD1 (5 bases). V shed 2 bases and J shed 3 bases, with 7 bases lying between them. The germline gives CDR1 SGHDN, CDR2 FVKESK. This CDR3 contains 13 residues.